This note documents a single T cell receptor beta chain sequence. Germline V CDR1 and CDR2: MGHDK, SYGVNS. The CDR3 loop spans 17 amino acids. Unmatched junction bases numbered 11, after V lost 5 bases and J lost 1 base. This record comes from a study of yellow fever vaccine responses in identical twins. Via MiXCR, TCRdb re-called the RT-PCR reads, giving one row per CDR3 protein. The sample lists approximately 2,200 distinct CDR3 sequences, about 30% occurring once. The sample was T cells from blood (PBMCs), unsorted or a sorted subset (not recorded which), taken before or after yellow fever vaccination (not recorded which). The chain recombines TRBV25-1 with TRBJ2-3; 8 nucleotides line up with TRBD2. The clonotype comes from a woman aged 18-29 years who received the yellow fever vaccine. The CDR3 here is CASSQMYKAGGTDTQYF. The CDR3 region has the DNA TGTGCCAGCAGTCAGATGTATAAAGCGGGAGGCACAGATACGCAGTATTTT.